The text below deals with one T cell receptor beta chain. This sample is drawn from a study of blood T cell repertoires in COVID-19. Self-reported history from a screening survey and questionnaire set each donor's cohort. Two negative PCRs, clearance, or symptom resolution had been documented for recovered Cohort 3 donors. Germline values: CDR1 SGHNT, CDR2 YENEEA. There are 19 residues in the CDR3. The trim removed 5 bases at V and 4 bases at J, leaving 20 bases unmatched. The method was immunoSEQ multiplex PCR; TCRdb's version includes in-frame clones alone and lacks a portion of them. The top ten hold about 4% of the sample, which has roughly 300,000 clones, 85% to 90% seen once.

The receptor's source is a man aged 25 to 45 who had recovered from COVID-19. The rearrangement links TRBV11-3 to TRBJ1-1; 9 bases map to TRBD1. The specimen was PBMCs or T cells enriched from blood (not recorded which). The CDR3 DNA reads TGTGCCAGCAGCCCACGCCGGGACAGGGTCGGCAATTTCCGCACTGAAGCTTTCTTT. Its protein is CASSPRRDRVGNFRTEAFF.